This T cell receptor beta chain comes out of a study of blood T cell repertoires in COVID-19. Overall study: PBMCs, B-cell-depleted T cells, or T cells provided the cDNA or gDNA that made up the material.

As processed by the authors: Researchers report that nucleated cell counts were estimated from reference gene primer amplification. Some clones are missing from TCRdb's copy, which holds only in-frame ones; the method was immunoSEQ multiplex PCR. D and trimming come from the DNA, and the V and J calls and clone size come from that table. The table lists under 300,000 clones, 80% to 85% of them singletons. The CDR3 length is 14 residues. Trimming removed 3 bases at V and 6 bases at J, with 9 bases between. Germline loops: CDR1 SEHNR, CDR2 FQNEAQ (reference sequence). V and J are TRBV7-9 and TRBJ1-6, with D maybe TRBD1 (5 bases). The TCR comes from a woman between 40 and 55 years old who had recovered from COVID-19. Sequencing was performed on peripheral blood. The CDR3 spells CASSFWGVNSPLHF. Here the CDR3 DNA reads TGTGCCAGCAGCTTCTGGGGCGTTAATTCACCCCTCCACTTT. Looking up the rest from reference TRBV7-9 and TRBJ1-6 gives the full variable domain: DTGVSQNPRHKITKRGQNVTFRCDPISEHNRLYWYRQTLGQGPEFLTYFQNEAQLEKSRLLSDRFSAERPKGSFSTLEIQRTEQGDSAMYLCASSFWGVNSPLHFGNGTRLTVT.